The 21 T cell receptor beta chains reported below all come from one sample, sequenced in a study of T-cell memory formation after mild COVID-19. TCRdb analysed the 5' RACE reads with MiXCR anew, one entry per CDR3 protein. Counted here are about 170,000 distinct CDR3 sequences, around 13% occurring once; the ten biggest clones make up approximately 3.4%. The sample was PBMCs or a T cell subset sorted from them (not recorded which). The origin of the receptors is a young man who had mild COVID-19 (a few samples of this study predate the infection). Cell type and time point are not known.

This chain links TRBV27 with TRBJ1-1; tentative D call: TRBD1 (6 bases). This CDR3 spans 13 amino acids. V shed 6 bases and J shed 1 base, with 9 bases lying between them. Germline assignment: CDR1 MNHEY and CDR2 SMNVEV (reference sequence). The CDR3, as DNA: TGTGCCAGCAGCATACAGGGGAACACTGAAGCTTTCTTT. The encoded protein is CASSIQGNTEAFF.

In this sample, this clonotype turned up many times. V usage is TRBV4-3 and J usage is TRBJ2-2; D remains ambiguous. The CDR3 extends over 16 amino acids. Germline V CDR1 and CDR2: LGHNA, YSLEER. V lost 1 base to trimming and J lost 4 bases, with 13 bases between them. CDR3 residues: CASSQVEVESTGELFF. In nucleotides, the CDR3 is TGCGCCAGCAGCCAAGTTGAGGTAGAATCCACCGGGGAGCTGTTTTTT.

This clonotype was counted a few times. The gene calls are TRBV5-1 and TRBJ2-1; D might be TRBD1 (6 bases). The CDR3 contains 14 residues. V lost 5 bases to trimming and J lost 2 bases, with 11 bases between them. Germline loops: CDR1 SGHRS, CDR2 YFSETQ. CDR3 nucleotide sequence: TGCGCCAGCAGACAGGGTAGGACCTACAATGAGCAGTTCTTC. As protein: CASRQGRTYNEQFF.

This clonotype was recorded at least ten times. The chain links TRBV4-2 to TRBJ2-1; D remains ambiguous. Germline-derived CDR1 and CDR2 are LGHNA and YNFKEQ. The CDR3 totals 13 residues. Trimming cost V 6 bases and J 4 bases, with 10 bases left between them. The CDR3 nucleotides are TGTGCCAGCAGACTCGATACATACAATGAGCAGTTCTTC. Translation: CASRLDTYNEQFF.

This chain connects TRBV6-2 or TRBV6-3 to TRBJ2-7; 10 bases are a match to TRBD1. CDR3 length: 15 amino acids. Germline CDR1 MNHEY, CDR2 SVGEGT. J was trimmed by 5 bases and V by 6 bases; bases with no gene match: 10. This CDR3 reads CASRPRDRGTHEQYF. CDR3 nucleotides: TGTGCCAGCAGGCCACGGGACAGGGGCACCCACGAGCAGTACTTC.

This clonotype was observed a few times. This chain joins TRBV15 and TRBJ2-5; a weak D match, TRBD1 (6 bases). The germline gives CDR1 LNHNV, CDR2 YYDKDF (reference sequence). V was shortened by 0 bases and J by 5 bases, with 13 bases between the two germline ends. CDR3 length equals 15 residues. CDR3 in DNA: TGTGCCACCAGCAGAGAGGCTACAGGGAAGGAGACCCAGTACTTC. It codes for CATSREATGKETQYF.

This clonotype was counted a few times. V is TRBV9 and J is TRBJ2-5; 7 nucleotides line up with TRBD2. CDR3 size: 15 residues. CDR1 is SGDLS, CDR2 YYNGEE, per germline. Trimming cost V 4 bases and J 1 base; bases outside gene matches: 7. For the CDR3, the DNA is TGTGCCAGCAGCCCCCGGGGGGACCTCCAAGAGACCCAGTACTTC. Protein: CASSPRGDLQETQYF.

CDR3: CASSLRGFHYGYTF. DNA of the CDR3: TGTGCCAGCAGCCTCCGAGGGTTCCACTATGGCTACACCTTC. V is TRBV7-9 and J is TRBJ1-2; D uncertain. Germline assignment: CDR1 SEHNR and CDR2 FQNEAQ (reference sequence). This CDR3 has 14 residues. V was cut by 5 bases and J by 3 bases, with 13 bases left in between.

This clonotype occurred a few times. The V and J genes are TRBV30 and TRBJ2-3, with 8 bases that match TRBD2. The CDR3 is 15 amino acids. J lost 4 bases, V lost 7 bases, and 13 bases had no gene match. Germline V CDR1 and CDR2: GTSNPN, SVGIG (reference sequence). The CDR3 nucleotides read TGTGCCTATGTAGCGGGATCCGGGACTGCAGATACGCAGTATTTT. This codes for CAYVAGSGTADTQYF.

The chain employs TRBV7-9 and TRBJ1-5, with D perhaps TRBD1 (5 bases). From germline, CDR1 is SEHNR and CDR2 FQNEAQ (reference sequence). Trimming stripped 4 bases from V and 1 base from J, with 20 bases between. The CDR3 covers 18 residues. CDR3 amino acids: CASSSSGAVGGSNQPQHF. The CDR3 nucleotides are TGTGCCAGCAGCTCTTCTGGGGCAGTCGGTGGGAGCAATCAGCCCCAGCATTTT.

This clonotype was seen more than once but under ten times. CDR3 protein: CAIRGVQNTEAFF. The DNA for the CDR3 is TGTGCCATCAGGGGGGTGCAGAACACTGAAGCTTTCTTT. The V gene is TRBV10-3, the J gene TRBJ1-1; D may be TRBD1 (5 bases). CDR1 is ENHRY, CDR2 SYGVKD, per germline. The CDR3 spans 13 residues. With 6 bases removed from V and 1 base from J, the gap between germline ends came to 9 bases.

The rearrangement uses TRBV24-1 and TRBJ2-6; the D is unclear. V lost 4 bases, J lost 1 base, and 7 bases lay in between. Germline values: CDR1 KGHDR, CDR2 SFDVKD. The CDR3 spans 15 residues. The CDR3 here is CATSDPRSGANVLTF. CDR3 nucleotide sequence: TGTGCCACCAGTGACCCTCGATCTGGGGCCAACGTCCTGACTTTC.

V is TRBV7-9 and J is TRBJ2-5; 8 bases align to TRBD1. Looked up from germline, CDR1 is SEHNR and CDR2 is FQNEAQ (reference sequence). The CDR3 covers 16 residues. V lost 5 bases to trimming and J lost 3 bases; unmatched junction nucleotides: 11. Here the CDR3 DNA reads TGTGCCAGCAGCCTCTCACGGACAGGGACGGAAGAGACCCAGTACTTC. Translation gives CASSLSRTGTEETQYF.

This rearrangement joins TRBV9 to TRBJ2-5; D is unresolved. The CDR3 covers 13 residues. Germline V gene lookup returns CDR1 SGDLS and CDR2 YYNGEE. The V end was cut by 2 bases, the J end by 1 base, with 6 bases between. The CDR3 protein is CASSVWAQETQYF. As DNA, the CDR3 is TGTGCCAGCAGCGTGTGGGCCCAAGAGACCCAGTACTTC.

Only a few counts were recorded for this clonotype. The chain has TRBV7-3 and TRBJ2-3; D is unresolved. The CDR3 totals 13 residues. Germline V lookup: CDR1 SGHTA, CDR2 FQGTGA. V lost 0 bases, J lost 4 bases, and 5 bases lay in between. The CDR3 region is CASSLTWADTQYF. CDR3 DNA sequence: TGTGCCAGCAGCTTAACGTGGGCAGATACGCAGTATTTT.

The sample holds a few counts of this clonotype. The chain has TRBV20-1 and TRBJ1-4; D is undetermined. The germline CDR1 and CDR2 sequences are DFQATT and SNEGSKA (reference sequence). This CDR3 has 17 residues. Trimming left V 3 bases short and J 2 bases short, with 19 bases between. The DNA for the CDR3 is TGCAGTGCTAGTGGACGGGTCCATCCCAGGACTAATGAAAAACTGTTTTTT. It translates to CSASGRVHPRTNEKLFF.

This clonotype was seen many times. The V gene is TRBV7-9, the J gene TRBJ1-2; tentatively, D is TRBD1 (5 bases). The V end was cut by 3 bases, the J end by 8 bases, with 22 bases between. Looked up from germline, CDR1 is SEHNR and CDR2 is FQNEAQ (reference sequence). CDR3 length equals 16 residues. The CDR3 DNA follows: TGTGCCAGCAGCTTGCAGGTTGAACCAGCAGGGTACGGCTACACCTTC. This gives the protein CASSLQVEPAGYGYTF.

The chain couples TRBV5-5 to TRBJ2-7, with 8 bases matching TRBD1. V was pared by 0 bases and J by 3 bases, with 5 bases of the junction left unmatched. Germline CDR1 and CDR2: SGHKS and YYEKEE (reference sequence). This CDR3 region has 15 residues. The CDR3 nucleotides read TGTGCCAGCAGCTTGGGGACAGGGAACTACTACGAGCAGTACGTC. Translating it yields CASSLGTGNYYEQYV.

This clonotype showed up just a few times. The CDR3 DNA reads as TGTGCCAGCAGTTTACAGGGGGCAGGAAACACTGAAGCTTTCTTT. Residues: CASSLQGAGNTEAFF. The chain combines TRBV12-3 or TRBV12-4 with TRBJ1-1; 8 positions agree with TRBD1. Trimming at V came to 2 bases and at J to 2 bases, leaving 4 bases not matched to a gene. The CDR3 length is 15 residues.

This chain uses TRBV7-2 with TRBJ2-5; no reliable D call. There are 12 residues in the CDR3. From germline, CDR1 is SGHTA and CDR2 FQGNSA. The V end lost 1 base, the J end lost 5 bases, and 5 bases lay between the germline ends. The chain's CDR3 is CASSLGHETQYF. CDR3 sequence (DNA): TGTGCCAGCAGCTTAGGCCATGAGACCCAGTACTTC. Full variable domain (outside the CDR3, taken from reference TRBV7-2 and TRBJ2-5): GAGVSQSPSNKVTEKGKDVELRCDPISGHTALYWYRQSLGQGLEFLIYFQGNSAPDKSGLPSDRFSAERTGGSVSTLTIQRTQQEDSAVYLCASSLGHETQYFGPGTRLLVL.

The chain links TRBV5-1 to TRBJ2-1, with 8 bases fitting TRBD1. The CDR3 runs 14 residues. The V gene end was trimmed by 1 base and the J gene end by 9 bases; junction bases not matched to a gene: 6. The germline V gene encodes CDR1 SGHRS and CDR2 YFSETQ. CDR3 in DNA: TGCGCCAGCAGCTTGTCAATGGACAGGGCTGAGCAGTTCTTC. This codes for CASSLSMDRAEQFF.